This T cell receptor beta chain was profiled in a study of cytomegalovirus exposure and HLA in healthy donors. Overall study results and limits: HLA alleles were associated with some 17,000 TCR beta sequences in a later analysis at 0.05 false discovery rate. It was reported that the classifier diagnosed cytomegalovirus status with high specificity and sensitivity in both the original and validation cohorts.

PCR involved 60 Vbeta and 13 Jbeta primers. Data came from immunoSEQ multiplex PCR; TCRdb stores just in-frame clones and leaves some out. Recorded here are 110,000 to 150,000 clones; the top ten clones represent 2% to 3%. Details on this clone: Its antigen is currently unknown.

Germline V CDR1 and CDR2: SGHTA, FQGNSA. CDR3 size: 13 residues. The V segment lost 11 bases and the J segment 5 bases; nucleotides outside the gene matches: 9. Sequenced material: PBMCs. The V gene is TRBV7-2, the J gene TRBJ2-7; TRBD1 aligns across 10 bases. The receptor was derived from a man between 35 and 55 years old in good health and CMV-seronegative. The chain's CDR3 is CAGPGQGNHEQYF. DNA of the CDR3: TGTGCCGGACCGGGACAGGGGAACCACGAGCAGTACTTC.